Only one count was recorded for the clone carrying this T cell receptor (beta chain). Antigen unknown. With 3 bases removed from V and 3 bases from J, the gap between germline ends came to 9 bases. CDR3 size: 13 residues. Germline CDR1 and CDR2: SQVTM and ANQGSEA. This specimen comes from a study of T cell responses to AZD1222 COVID-19 vaccine. TCRdb's copy holds only in-frame clones and misses some; the assay was immunoSEQ multiplex PCR. The table has around 260,000 clones, more than 80% seen once. Study results and limitations: Breadth and depth of Spike-specific TCRs rose after two AZD1222 doses. Seropositivity was recorded at baseline in only 5 or 6 AZD1222 recipients.

The chain uses TRBV29-1 and TRBJ1-5; D gene uncertain. The sample was peripheral blood, taken on day 0 of AZD1222 vaccination. This receptor was identified in an adult in good health. The CDR3 is CSVETEDNQPQHF. The CDR3 DNA sequence: TGCAGCGTTGAGACTGAAGACAATCAGCCCCAGCATTTT. The variable domain in full, with the rest retrieved from reference TRBV29-1 and TRBJ1-5, is SAVISQKPSRDICQRGTSLTIQCQVDSQVTMMFWYRQQPGQSLTLIATANQGSEATYESGFVIDKFPISRPNLTFSTLTVSNMSPEDSSIYLCSVETEDNQPQHFGDGTRLSIL.